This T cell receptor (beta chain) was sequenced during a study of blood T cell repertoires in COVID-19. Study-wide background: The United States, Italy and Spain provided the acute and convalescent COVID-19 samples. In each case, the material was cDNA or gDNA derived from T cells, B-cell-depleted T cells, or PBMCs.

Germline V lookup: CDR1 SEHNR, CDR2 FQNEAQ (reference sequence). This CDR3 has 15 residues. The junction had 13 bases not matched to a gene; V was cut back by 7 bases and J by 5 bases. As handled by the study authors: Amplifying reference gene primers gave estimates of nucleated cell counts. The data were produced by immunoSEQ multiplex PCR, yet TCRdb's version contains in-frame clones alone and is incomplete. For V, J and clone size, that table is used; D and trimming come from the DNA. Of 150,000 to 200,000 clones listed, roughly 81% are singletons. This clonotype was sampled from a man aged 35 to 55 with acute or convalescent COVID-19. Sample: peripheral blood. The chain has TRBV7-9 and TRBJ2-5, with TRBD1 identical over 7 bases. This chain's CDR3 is CASNPLKGAQETQYF. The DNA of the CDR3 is TGTGCCAGCAACCCCCTTAAGGGGGCGCAGGAGACCCAGTACTTC. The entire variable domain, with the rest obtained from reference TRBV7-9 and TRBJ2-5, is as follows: DTGVSQNPRHKITKRGQNVTFRCDPISEHNRLYWYRQTLGQGPEFLTYFQNEAQLEKSRLLSDRFSAERPKGSFSTLEIQRTEQGDSAMYLCASNPLKGAQETQYFGPGTRLLVL.